This T cell receptor (beta chain) was recovered during a study of human CD8 memory T cell subsets. Study-wide results and caveats: While effector memory cells differed, stem-like memory and precursor exhausted T cells had similarly high diversity.

RNA originated from duplicate vials containing approximately 150,000 sorted CD8+ T cells per subset. By UMI-labeled 5' RACE, the TCR beta libraries were made. TCRdb reprocessed the 5' RACE reads and stores each CDR3 protein as one record, lacking DNA. The repertoire shows around 12,000 distinct CDR3 sequences; the top ten hold 11% to 15%. With respect to this clonotype: As yet, its antigen is unknown.

The CDR3 totals 15 residues. Germline V gives CDR1 WSHSY, CDR2 SAAADI. The TCR comes from a human donor in good health. The specimen sequenced was CD8+ T cells from PBMCs. The chain carries TRBV10-2 and TRBJ2-5. The CDR3 loop is CASSESYKGSETQYF.